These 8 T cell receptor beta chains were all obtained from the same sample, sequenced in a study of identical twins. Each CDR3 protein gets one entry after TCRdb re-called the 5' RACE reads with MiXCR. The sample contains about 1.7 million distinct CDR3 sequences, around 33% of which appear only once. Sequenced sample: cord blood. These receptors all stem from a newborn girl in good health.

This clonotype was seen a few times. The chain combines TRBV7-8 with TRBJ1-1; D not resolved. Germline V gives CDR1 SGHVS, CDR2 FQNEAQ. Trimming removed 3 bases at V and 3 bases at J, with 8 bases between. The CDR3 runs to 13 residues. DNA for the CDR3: TGTGCCAGCAGCTTCTACACCTACACTGAAGCTTTCTTT. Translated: CASSFYTYTEAFF.

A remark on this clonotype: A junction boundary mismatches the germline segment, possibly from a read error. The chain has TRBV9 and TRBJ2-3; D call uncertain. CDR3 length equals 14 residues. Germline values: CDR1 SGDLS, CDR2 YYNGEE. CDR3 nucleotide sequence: TGTGCCAGCAGCGTAGGGCTCGCAGCAGATACGCGGTATTTT. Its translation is CASSVGLAADTRYF.

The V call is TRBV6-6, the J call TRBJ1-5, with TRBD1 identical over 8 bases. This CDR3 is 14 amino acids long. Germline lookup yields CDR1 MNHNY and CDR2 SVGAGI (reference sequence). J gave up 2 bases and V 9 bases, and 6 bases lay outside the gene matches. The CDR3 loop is CASYPGQGNQPQHF. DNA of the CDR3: TGTGCCAGTTACCCGGGACAGGGCAATCAGCCCCAGCATTTT.

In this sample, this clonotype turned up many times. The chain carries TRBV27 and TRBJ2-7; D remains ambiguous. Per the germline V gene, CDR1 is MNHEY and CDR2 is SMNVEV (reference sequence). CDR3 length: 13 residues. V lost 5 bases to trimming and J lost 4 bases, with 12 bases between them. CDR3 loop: CASSTGPRYEQYF. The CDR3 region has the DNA TGTGCCAGCAGTACCGGCCCCCGATACGAGCAGTACTTC.

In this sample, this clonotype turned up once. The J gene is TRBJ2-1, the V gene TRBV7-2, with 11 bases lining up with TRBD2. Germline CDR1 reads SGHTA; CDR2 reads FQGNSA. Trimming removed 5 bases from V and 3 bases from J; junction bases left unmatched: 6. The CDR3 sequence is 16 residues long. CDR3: CASSPDLAGGYNEQFF. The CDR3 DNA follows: TGTGCCAGCAGCCCGGACCTAGCGGGGGGCTACAATGAGCAGTTCTTC.

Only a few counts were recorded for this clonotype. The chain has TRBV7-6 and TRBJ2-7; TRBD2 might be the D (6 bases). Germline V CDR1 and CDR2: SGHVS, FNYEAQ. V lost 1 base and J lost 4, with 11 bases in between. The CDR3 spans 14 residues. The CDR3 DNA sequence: TGTGCCAGCAGCTTAGGTCCTGCGGGGTACGAGCAGTACTTC. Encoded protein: CASSLGPAGYEQYF.

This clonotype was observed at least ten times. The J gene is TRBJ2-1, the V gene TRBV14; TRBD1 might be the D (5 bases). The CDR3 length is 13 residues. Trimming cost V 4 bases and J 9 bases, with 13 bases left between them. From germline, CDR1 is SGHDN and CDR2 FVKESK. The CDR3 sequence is CASSLYHRFEQFF. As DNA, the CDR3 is TGTGCCAGCAGCCTCTATCACAGGTTTGAGCAGTTCTTC.

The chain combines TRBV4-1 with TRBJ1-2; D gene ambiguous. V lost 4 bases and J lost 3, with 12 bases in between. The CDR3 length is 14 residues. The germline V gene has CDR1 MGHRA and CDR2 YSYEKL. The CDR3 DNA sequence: TGCGCCAGCAGCCCTTCCGACGTGGACTATGGCTACACCTTC. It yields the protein CASSPSDVDYGYTF.